This TCR beta chain stems from a study of CD8 T cells in ankylosing spondylitis. This clonotype was found a few times. Its antigen is not identified. The CDR3 loop spans 15 amino acids. CDR1 is MNHEY, CDR2 SVGAGI, per germline. Deletions cut 0 bases from V and 3 bases from J, with 11 bases between. TCRdb independently ran MiXCR on the 5' RACE reads; one entry per CDR3 protein. The sample lists around 770,000 distinct CDR3 sequences; roughly 12% were seen once. Study-wide results and limits: It appeared that ankylosing spondylitis blood was characterized by a TCR beta motif of under ten highly homologous variants.

Sample: blood, either unsorted or a sorted T cell fraction (not recorded which). The TCR comes from a male donor with ankylosing spondylitis. The chain is built from TRBV6-5 and TRBJ1-1; a possible D gene is TRBD1 (5 bases). CDR3 bases: TGTGCCAGCAGTTACTCGAATGGGGCGGACACTGAAGCTTTCTTT. Translated: CASSYSNGADTEAFF.